This entry lists 5 T cell receptor beta chains sequenced from one sample in a study of blood T cell repertoires in COVID-19. TCRdb's copy holds only in-frame clones and misses some; the assay was immunoSEQ multiplex PCR. This table holds 180,000 or so clones, more than 75% found once. The specimen was peripheral blood. Receptors originate from a man aged 35 to 55 with active or convalescent COVID-19.

The V gene is TRBV10-2, the J gene TRBJ2-6, with 14 bases fitting TRBD2. Germline values: CDR1 WSHSY, CDR2 SAAADI. With 5 bases clipped from V and 1 base from J, the junction kept 10 bases outside the gene matches. CDR3 size: 20 residues. The CDR3, as DNA: TGCGCCAGCAGTAGGGGGACTAGCGGGGGAGCCTGGTCTGGGGCCAACGTCCTGACTTTC. Translation gives CASSRGTSGGAWSGANVLTF.

V is TRBV3-1 (or the pseudogene TRBV3-2) and J is TRBJ1-4; D unclear. Germline V lookup: CDR1 LGHDT, CDR2 YNNKEL (reference sequence). The CDR3 runs 16 residues. Trimming removed 1 base from V and 0 bases from J, with 9 bases in between. This CDR3 is CASSQAGRATNEKLFF. CDR3 sequence (DNA): TGTGCCAGCAGCCAAGCTGGGCGTGCAACTAATGAAAAACTGTTTTTT.

J is TRBJ1-2 and V is TRBV2; no firm D call. The CDR3 is made up of 13 amino acids. Per germline, CDR1 SNHLY and CDR2 FYNNEI. V lost 7 bases and J lost 2, with 11 bases in between. The CDR3 reads CASIELANYGYTF. In DNA form, the CDR3 reads TGTGCCAGCATCGAATTGGCAAACTATGGCTACACCTTC.

The chain recombines TRBV9 with TRBJ1-2; D remains ambiguous. Trimming removed 2 bases at V and 3 bases at J, with 8 bases between. This CDR3 has 13 amino acids. Germline loops: CDR1 SGDLS, CDR2 YYNGEE. The CDR3 DNA reads as TGTGCCAGCAGCGTCTGGGAGGACTATGGCTACACCTTC. Its translation: CASSVWEDYGYTF. The full variable domain, completed using reference TRBV9 and TRBJ1-2, is DSGVTQTPKHLITATGQRVTLRCSPRSGDLSVYWYQQSLDQGLQFLIQYYNGEERAKGNILERFSAQQFPDLHSELNLSSLELGDSALYFCASSVWEDYGYTFGSGTRLTVV.

This clone was detected once. The gene calls are TRBV5-6 and TRBJ2-2; tentatively, D is TRBD2 (6 bases). Trimming took 0 bases from V and 4 from J, leaving 13 bases between them. CDR3 length: 16 amino acids. CDR1 is SGHDT, CDR2 YYEEEE, per germline. DNA for the CDR3: TGTGCCAGCAGCTTGGTGGGGGGAGAGGGCACCGGGGAGCTGTTTTTT. This encodes CASSLVGGEGTGELFF.